This T cell receptor (beta chain) was documented in a study of Ad26.COV2.S vaccination and SARS-CoV-2 variants. Study results and limitations: The placebo group had lower spike-specific TCR breadth than the vaccine recipients did. Placebo recipients and vaccine recipients were similar in non-spike TCR breadth. Vaccinees reportedly had broad spike-specific CD8+ and CD4+ T cell responses.

Here immunoSEQ multiplex PCR was the method, and the copy in TCRdb shows in-frame clones only, minus some. The table shows some 320,000 clones, with over 80% occurring only once. Sample treatment: some 20 received Ad26.COV2.S at low or high dose, single or two shots; 5 received placebo; per-sample allocation not given. Specimen acquisition occurred on day 63 following the initial vaccine or placebo injection. Cohort 1b enrolled adults aged 18-55 years in Boston. Concerning this clone itself: Its antigen is not identified.

CDR3 length: 15 residues. The V gene lost 4 bases and the J gene lost 6 bases, with 16 bases spanning the gap. CDR1 and CDR2 from the germline V gene are SGDLS and YYNGEE. The clonotype originates from a person aged 18-65 years who received the Ad26.COV2.S COVID-19 vaccine or a placebo. The sequenced sample was peripheral blood, obtained in a trial of Ad26.COV2.S vaccine versus placebo. The chain combines TRBV9 with TRBJ2-2; no firm D call. The CDR3 protein is CASSPGPLGSGELFF. CDR3 sequence (DNA): TGTGCCAGCAGCCCCGGGCCCCTGGGGTCCGGGGAGCTGTTTTTT.